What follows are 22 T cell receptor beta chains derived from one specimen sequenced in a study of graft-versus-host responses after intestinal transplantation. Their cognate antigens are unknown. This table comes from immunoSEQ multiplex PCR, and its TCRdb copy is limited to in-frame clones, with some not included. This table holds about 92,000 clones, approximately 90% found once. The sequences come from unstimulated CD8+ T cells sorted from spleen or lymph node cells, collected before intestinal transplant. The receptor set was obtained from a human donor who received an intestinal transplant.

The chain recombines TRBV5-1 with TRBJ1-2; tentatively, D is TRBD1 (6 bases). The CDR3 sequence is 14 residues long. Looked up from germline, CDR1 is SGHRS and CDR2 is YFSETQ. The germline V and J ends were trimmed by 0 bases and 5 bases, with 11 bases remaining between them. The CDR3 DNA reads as TGCGCCAGCAGCTTGGGGCAGGGGACGTATGGCTACACCTTC. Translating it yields CASSLGQGTYGYTF. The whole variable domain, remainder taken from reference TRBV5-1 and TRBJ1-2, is KAGVTQTPRYLIKTRGQQVTLSCSPISGHRSVSWYQQTPGQGLQFLFEYFSETQRNKGNFPGRFSGRQFSNSRSEMNVSTLELGDSALYLCASSLGQGTYGYTFGSGTRLTVV.

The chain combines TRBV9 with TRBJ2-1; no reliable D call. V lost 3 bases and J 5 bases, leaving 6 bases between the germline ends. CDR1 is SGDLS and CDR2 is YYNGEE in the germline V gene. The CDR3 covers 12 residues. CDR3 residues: CASSGSHNEQFF. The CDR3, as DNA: TGTGCCAGCAGCGGCTCACACAATGAGCAGTTCTTC.

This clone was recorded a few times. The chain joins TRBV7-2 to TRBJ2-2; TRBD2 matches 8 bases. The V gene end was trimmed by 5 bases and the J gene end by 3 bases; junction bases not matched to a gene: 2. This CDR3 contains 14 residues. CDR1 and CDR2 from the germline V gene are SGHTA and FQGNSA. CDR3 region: CASSQGLDTGELFF. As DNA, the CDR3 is TGTGCCAGCAGCCAGGGACTAGACACCGGGGAGCTGTTTTTT.

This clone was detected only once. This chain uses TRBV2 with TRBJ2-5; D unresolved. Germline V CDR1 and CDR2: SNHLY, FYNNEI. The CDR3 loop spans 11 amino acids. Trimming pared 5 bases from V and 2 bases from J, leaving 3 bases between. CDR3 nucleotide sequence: TGTGCCAGCAGTCTACAAGAGACCCAGTACTTC. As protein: CASSLQETQYF.

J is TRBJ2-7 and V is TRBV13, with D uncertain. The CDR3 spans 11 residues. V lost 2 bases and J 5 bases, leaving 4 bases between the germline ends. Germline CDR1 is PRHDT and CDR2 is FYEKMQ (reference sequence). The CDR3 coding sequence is TGTGCCAGCAGCTTAATCCACGAGCAGTACTTC. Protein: CASSLIHEQYF.

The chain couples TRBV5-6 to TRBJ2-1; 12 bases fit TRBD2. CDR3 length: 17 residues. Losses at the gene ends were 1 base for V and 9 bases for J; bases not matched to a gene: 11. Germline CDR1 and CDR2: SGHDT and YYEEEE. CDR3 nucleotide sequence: TGTGCCAGCAGCTTGTCAGCTGCTAGCGGGAGGGATTTTGAGCAGTTCTTC. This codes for CASSLSAASGRDFEQFF.

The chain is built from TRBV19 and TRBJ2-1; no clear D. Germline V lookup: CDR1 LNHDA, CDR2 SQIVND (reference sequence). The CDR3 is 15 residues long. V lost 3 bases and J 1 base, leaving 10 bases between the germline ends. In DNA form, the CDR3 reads TGTGCCAGTAGTATGGCGGCACCTTCCTACAATGAGCAGTTCTTC. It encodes CASSMAAPSYNEQFF.

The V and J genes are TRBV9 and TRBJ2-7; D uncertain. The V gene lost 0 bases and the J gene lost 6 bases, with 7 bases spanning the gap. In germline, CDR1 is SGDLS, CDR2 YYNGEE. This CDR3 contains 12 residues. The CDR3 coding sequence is TGTGCCAGCAGCGTAGAGTGGGGCGAGCAGTACTTC. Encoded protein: CASSVEWGEQYF.

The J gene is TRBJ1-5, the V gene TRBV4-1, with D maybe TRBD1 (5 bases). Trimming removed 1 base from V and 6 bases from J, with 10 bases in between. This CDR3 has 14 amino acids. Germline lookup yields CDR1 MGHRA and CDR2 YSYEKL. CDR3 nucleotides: TGCGCCAGCAGCCAAGGGGGCGGGGGTCAGCCCCAGCATTTT. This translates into CASSQGGGGQPQHF.

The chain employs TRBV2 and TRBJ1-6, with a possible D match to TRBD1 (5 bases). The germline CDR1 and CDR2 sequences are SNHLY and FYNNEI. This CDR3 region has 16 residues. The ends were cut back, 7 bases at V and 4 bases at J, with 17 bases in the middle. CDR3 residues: CASTAFRTTYNSPLHF. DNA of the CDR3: TGTGCCAGCACTGCGTTTCGGACAACTTATAATTCACCCCTCCACTTT.

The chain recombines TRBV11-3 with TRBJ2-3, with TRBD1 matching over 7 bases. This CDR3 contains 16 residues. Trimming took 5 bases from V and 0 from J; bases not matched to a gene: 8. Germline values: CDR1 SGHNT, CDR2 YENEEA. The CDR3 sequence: CASSPRTGPSTDTQYF. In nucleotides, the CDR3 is TGTGCCAGCAGCCCTCGGACAGGCCCTAGCACAGATACGCAGTATTTT.

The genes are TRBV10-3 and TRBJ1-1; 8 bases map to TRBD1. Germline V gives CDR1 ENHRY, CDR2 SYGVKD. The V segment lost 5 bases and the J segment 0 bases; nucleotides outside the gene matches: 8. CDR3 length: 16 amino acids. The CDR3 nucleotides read TGTGCCATCAGTAAGGCGCCAGGGGGCTTGAACACTGAAGCTTTCTTT. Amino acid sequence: CAISKAPGGLNTEAFF.

The CDR3 DNA is TGTGCCAGCAGTGAACCGGTAAGCTCCTACAATGAGCAGTTCTTC. This gives the protein CASSEPVSSYNEQFF. This chain joins TRBV25-1 and TRBJ2-1; D is undetermined. V was clipped by 2 bases and J by 0 bases, with 8 bases between them. The CDR3 spans 15 residues. From germline, CDR1 is MGHDK and CDR2 SYGVNS.

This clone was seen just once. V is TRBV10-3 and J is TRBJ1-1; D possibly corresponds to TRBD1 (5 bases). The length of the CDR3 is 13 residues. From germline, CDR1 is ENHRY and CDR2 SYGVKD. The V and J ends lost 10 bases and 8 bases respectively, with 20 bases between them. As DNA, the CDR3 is TGTGCCACCACCCGGGGGGGTAGGGAGGAAGCTTTCTTT. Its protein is CATTRGGREEAFF.

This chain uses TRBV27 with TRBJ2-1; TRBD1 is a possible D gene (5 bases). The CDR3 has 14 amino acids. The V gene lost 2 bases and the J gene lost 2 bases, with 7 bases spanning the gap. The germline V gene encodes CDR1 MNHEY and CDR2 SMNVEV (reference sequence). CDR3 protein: CASSLQGTYNEQFF. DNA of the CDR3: TGTGCCAGCAGTTTACAGGGCACCTACAATGAGCAGTTCTTC.

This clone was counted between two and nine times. The DNA for the CDR3 is TGTGCCAGCAGCTTGGATTGGGTTGTTAGGGTGGAAGAAAAACTGTTTTTT. Its protein product is CASSLDWVVRVEEKLFF. V usage is TRBV5-5 and J usage is TRBJ1-4; D is unclear. The V end lost 0 bases, the J end lost 8 bases, and 20 bases lay between the germline ends. This CDR3 is 17 amino acids long. Germline V gene data show CDR1 as SGHKS and CDR2 as YYEKEE (reference sequence).

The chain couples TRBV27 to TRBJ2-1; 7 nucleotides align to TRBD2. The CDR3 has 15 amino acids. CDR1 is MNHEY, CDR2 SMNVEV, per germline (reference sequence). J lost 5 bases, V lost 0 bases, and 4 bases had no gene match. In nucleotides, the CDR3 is TGTGCCAGCAGTTTATCGCCGGGGGGAAACAATGAGCAGTTCTTC. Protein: CASSLSPGGNNEQFF.

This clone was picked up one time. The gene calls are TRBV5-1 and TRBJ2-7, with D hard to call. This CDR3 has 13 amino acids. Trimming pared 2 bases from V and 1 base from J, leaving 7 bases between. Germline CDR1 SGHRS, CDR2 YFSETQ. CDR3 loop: CASSFTVSYEQYF. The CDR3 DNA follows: TGCGCCAGCAGCTTCACCGTGTCCTACGAGCAGTACTTC.

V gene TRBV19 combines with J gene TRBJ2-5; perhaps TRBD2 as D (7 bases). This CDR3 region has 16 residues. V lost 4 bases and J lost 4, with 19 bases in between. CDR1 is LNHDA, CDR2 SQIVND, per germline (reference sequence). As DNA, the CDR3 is TGTGCCAGTAGTACGTGGGACTTGGGGGGGCGAGAGACCCAGTACTTC. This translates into CASSTWDLGGRETQYF.

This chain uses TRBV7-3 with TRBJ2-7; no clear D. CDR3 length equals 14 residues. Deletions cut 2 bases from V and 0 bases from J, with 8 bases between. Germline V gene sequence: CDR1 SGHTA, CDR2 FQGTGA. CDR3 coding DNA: TGTGCCAGCAGCTTAGGGGTTGGCTCCTACGAGCAGTACTTC. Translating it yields CASSLGVGSYEQYF.

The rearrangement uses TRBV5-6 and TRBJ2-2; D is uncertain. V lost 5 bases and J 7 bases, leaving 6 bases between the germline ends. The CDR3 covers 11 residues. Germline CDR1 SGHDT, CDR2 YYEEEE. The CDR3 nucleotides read TGTGCCAGCAGGGGTGGCGGGGAGCTGTTTTTT. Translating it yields CASRGGGELFF.

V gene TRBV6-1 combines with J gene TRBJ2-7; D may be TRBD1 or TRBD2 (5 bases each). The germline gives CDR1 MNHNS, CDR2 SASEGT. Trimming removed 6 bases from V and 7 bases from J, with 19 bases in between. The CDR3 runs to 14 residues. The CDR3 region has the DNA TGTGCCAGCAGCCCACGGGGCGACATTGAAGAGCAGTACTTC. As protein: CASSPRGDIEEQYF.